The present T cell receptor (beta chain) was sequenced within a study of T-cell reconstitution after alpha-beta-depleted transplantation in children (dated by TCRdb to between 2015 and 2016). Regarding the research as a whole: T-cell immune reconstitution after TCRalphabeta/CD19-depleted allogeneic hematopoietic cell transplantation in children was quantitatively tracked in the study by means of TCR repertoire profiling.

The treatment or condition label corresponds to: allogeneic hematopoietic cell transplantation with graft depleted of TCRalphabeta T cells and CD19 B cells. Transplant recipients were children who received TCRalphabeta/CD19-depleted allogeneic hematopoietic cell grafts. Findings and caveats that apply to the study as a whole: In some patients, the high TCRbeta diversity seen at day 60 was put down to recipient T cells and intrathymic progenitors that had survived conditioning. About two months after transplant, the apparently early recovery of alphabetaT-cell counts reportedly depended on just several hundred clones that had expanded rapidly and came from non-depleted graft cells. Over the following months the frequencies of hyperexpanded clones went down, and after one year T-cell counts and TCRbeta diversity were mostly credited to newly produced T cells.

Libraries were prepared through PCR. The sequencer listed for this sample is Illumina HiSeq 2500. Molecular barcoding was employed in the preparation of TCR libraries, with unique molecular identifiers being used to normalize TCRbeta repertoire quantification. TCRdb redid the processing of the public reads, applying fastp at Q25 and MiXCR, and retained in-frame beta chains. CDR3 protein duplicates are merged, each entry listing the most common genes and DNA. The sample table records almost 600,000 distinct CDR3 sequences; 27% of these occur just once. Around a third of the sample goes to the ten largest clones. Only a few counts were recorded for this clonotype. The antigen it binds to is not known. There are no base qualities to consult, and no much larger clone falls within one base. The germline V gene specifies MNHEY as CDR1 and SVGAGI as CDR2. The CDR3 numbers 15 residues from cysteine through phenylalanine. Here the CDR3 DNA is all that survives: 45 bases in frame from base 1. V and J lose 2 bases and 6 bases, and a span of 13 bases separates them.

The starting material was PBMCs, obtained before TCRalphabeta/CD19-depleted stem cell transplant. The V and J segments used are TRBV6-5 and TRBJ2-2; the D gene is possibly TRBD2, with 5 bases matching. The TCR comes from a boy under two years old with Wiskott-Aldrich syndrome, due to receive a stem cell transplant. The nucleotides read TGTGCCAGCAGTTACACGGGGAGTGTGTCCGGGGAGCTGTTTTTT. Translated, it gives CASSYTGSVSGELFF.